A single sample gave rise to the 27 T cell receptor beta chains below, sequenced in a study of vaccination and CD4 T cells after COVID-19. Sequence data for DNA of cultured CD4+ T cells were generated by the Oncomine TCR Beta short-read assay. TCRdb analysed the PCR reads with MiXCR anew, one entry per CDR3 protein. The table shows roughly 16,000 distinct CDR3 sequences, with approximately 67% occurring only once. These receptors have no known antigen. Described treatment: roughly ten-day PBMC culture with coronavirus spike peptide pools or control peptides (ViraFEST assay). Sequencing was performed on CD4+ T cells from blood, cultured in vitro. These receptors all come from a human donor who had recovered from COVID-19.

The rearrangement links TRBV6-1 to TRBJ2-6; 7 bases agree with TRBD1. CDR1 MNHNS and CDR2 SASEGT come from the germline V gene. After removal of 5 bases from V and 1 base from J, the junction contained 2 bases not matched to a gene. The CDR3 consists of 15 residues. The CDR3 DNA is TGTGCCAGCAGTAACAGGGGTTCTGGGGCCAACGTCCTGACTTTC. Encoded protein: CASSNRGSGANVLTF.

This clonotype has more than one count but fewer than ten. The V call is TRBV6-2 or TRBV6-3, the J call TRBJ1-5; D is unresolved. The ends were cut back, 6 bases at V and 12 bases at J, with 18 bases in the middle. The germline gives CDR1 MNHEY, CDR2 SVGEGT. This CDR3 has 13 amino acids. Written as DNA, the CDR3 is TGTGCCAGCAGCCCCAATAGGGATCGGGGCCAGCATTTT. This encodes CASSPNRDRGQHF.

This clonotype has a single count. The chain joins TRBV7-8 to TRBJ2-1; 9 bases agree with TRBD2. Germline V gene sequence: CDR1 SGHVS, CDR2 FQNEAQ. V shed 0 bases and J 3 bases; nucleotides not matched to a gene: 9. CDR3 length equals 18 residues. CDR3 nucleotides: TGTGCCAGCAGCTTAGCGTGGCTAGCGGGATCCCTCTACAATGAGCAGTTCTTC. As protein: CASSLAWLAGSLYNEQFF. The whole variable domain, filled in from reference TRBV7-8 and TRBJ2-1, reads GAGVSQSPRYKVAKRGQDVALRCDPISGHVSLFWYQQALGQGPEFLTYFQNEAQLDKSGLPSDRFFAERPEGSVSTLKIQRTQQEDSAVYLCASSLAWLAGSLYNEQFFGPGTRLTVL.

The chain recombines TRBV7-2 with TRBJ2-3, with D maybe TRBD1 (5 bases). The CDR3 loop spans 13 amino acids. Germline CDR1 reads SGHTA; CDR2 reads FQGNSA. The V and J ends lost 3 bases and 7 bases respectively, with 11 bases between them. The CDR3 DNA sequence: TGTGCCAGCAGCTTGGGGCGGTTATATACGCAGTATTTT. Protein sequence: CASSLGRLYTQYF.

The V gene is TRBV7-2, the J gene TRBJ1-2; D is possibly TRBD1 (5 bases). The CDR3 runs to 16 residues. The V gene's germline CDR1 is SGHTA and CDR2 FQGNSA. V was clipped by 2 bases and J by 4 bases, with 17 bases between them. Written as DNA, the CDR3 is TGTGCCAGCAGCTTAAAAGGCCGGGGCGGGGGCTATGGCTACACCTTC. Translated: CASSLKGRGGGYGYTF.

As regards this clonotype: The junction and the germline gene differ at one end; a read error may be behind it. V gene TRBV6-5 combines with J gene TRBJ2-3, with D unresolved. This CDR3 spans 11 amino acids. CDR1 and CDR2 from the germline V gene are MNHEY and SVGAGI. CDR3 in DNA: TGTGCCAGCACTTACACAGATACGCAGTATTTT. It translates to CASTYTDTQYF.

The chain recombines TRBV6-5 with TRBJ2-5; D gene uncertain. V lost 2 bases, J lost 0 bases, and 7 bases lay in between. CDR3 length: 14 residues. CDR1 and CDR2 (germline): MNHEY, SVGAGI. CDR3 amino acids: CASSYLGDQETQYF. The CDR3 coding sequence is TGTGCCAGCAGTTACCTGGGTGACCAAGAGACCCAGTACTTC.

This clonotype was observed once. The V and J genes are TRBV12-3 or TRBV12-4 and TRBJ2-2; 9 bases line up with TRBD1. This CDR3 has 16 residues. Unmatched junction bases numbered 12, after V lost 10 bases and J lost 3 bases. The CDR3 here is CAIHRTGVDDTGELFF. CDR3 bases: TGTGCCATCCACCGGACAGGGGTGGACGACACCGGGGAGCTGTTTTTT.

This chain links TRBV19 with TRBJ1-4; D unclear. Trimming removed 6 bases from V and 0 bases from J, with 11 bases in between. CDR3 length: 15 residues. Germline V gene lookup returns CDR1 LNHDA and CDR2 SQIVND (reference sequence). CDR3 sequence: CASRPWGSTNEKLFF. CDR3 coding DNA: TGTGCCAGTAGACCCTGGGGATCAACTAATGAAAAACTGTTTTTT.

The CDR3 DNA reads TGCAGTGCTAGGGGACCGAACTATGGCTACACCTTC. Amino acids: CSARGPNYGYTF. The V call is TRBV20-1, the J call TRBJ1-2; tentative D call: TRBD1 (5 bases). Trimming took 3 bases from V and 2 from J, leaving 7 bases between them. The length of the CDR3 is 12 residues. Germline-derived CDR1 and CDR2 are DFQATT and SNEGSKA (reference sequence).

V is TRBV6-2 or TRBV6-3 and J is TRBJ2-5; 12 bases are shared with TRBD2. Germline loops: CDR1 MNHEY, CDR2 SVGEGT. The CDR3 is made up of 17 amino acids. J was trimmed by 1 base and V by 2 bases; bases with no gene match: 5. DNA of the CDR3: TGTGCCAGCAGTTACGCCGGACTAGCGGGGACCCAAGAGACCCAGTACTTC. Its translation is CASSYAGLAGTQETQYF.

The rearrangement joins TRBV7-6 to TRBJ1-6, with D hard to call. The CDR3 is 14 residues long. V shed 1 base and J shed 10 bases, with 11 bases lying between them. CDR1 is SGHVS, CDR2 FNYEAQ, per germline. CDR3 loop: CASSLGGPGSPLHF. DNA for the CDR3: TGTGCCAGCAGCTTAGGAGGACCAGGATCACCCCTCCACTTT.

The CDR3 sequence: CASSPSGTGRYNEQFF. In DNA form, the CDR3 reads TGTGCCAGCAGTCCATCCGGGACAGGTAGATACAATGAGCAGTTCTTC. The chain employs TRBV7-2 and TRBJ2-1; 8 nucleotides align to TRBD1. The V gene end was trimmed by 6 bases and the J gene end by 4 bases; junction bases not matched to a gene: 11. Germline values: CDR1 SGHTA, CDR2 FQGNSA. The CDR3 consists of 16 residues.

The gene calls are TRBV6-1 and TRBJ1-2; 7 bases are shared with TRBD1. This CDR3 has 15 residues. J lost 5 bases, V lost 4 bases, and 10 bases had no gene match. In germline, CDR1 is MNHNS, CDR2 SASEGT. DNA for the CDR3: TGTGCCAGCAGTGCCGGACAGGAGCCCTTATATGGCTACACCTTC. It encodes CASSAGQEPLYGYTF.

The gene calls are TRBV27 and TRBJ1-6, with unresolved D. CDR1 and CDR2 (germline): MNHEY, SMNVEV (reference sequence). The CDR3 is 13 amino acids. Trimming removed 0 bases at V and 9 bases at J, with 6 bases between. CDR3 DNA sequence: TGTGCCAGCAGTTTATCGGCCGGTTCACCCCTCCACTTT. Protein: CASSLSAGSPLHF.

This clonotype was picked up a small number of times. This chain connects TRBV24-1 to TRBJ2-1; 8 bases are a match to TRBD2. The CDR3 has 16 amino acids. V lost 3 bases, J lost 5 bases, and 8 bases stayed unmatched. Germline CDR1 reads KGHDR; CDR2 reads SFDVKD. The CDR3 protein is CATSDPRAGGDNEQFF. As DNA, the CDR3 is TGTGCCACCAGTGATCCGCGGGCGGGAGGTGACAATGAGCAGTTCTTC.

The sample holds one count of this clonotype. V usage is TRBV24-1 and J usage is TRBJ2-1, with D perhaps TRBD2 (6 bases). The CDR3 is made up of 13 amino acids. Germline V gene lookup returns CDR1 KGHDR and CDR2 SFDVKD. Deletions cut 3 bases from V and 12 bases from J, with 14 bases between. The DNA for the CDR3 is TGTGCCACCAGTGATCGGCCTGGGGGGAGGCAGTTCTTC. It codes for CATSDRPGGRQFF.

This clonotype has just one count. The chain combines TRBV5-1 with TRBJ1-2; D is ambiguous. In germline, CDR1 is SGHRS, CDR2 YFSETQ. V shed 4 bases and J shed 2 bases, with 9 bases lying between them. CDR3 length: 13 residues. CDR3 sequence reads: CASSADGNYGYTF. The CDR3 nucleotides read TGCGCCAGCAGCGCGGACGGGAACTATGGCTACACCTTC.

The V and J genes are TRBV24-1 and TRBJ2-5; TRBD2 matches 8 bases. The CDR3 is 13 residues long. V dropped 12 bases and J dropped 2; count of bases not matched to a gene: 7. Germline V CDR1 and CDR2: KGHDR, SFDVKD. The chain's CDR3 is CAAGLAGQETQYF. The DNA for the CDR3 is TGTGCCGCTGGACTAGCCGGGCAAGAGACCCAGTACTTC.

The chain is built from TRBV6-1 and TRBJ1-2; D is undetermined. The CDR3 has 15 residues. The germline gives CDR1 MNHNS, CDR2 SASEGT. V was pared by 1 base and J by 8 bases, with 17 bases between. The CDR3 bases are TGTGCCAGCAGTGAAGTAGGGAGGCAAACGGAGGGCTACACCTTC. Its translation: CASSEVGRQTEGYTF.

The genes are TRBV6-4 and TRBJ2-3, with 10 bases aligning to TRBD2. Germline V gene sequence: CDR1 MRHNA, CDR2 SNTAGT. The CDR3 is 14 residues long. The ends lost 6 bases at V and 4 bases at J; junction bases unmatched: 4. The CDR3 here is CASSEGTSADTQYF. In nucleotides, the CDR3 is TGTGCCAGCAGCGAGGGGACTAGCGCAGATACGCAGTATTTT.

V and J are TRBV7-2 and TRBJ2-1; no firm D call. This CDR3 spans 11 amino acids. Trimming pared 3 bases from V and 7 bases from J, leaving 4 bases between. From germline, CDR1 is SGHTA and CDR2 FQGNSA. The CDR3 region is CASSLDNEQFF. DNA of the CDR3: TGTGCCAGCAGCTTGGATAATGAGCAGTTCTTC.

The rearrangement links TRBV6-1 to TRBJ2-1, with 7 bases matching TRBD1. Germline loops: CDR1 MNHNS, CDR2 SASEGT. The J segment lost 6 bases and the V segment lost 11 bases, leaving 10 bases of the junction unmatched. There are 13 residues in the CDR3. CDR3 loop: CAGTNRGSNEQFF. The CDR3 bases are TGTGCCGGGACGAACAGGGGAAGCAATGAGCAGTTCTTC.

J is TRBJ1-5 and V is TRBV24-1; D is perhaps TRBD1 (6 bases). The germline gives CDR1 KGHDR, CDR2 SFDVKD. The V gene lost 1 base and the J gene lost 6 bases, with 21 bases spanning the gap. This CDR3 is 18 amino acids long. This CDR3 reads CATSDFPRSGARGQPQHF. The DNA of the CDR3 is TGTGCCACCAGTGATTTCCCCCGTTCGGGGGCACGTGGTCAGCCCCAGCATTTT.

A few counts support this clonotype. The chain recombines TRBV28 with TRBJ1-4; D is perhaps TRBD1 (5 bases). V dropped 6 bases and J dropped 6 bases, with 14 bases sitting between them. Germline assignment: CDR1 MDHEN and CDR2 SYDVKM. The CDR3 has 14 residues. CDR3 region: CASRAGTTHEKLFF. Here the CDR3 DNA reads TGTGCCAGCAGGGCAGGGACTACCCATGAAAAACTGTTTTTT.

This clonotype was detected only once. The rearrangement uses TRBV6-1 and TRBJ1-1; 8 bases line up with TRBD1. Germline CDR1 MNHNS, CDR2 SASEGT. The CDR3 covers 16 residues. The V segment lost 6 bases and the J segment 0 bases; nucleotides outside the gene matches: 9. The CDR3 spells CASRPGQGSLNTEAFF. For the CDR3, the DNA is TGTGCCAGCAGACCCGGACAGGGATCTTTGAACACTGAAGCTTTCTTT.

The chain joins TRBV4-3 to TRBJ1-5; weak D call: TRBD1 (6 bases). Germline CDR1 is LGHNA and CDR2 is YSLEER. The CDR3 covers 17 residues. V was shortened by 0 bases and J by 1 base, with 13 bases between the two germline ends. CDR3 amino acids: CASSQEAGGGSNQPQHF. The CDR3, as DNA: TGCGCCAGCAGCCAAGAGGCGGGGGGCGGAAGCAATCAGCCCCAGCATTTT.